The entry below gives a single TCR beta chain sequence along with its context. Its antigen is as yet unknown. This record belongs to a study of shared clonotypes between healthy human individuals. Findings and limits, study-wide: Collection of samples was limited to blood; tissue repertoires likely differ.

In the study's own analysis: Filtering differed, since immunoSEQ gave only junction sequences and no quality scores. The assay was immunoSEQ multiplex PCR, and TCRdb's table has in-frame clones only and misses some. For V, J and clone size, that table is used; D and trimming come from the DNA. Found here are around 450,000 clones, 75% to 85% of them singletons; the top ten hold less than 15%. The CDR3 contains 18 residues. CDR1 is SEHNR and CDR2 is FQNEAQ in the germline V gene (reference sequence). J lost 7 bases, V lost 7 bases, and 17 bases had no gene match. This TCR came from a woman aged 40 to 50 in good health. Some clones in this sample may be carry-over from other donors' samples. Source material: PBMCs. This rearrangement joins TRBV7-9 to TRBJ2-2, with 11 bases identical to TRBD2. The CDR3 nucleotides read TGTGCCAGCACCCGAAACTTCGAGACTAGCGGGATCGGCGGGGAGCTGTTTTTT. It is translated as CASTRNFETSGIGGELFF. Full variable domain (remainder filled in from reference TRBV7-9 and TRBJ2-2): DTGVSQNPRHKITKRGQNVTFRCDPISEHNRLYWYRQTLGQGPEFLTYFQNEAQLEKSRLLSDRFSAERPKGSFSTLEIQRTEQGDSAMYLCASTRNFETSGIGGELFFGEGSRLTVL.